The clone carrying this TCR beta chain was observed a handful of times. Its specificity is not known. This sample was included in a study of cytomegalovirus exposure and HLA in healthy donors. Study-level findings and limits: Testing in vitro showed three CMV-associated chains specific for CMV antigens. Trimming of TCR beta V- and J-genes showed a link, identified in a later analysis, to a missense DCLRE1C variant. Later analysis reportedly placed an Asian-associated ancestry cluster below the approximately 650-donor mean in N-insertions.

PCR employed 60 Vbeta and 13 Jbeta primers. Here immunoSEQ multiplex PCR was the method, and the copy in TCRdb shows in-frame clones only, minus some. The sample records about 120,000 clones, around 78% being singletons. The germline gives CDR1 MNHEY, CDR2 SVGAGI. CDR3 size: 15 residues. After removal of 5 bases from V and 7 bases from J, the junction contained 10 bases not matched to a gene. The rearrangement joins TRBV6-5 to TRBJ1-5, with TRBD1 matching 8 bases. Sequencing used PBMCs. This receptor was identified in a woman aged 25 to 39 in good health and CMV-seropositive. Written as DNA, the CDR3 is TGTGCCAGCAGTAAGCTACAGGGGGTGGGACAGCCCCAGCATTTT. It codes for CASSKLQGVGQPQHF.